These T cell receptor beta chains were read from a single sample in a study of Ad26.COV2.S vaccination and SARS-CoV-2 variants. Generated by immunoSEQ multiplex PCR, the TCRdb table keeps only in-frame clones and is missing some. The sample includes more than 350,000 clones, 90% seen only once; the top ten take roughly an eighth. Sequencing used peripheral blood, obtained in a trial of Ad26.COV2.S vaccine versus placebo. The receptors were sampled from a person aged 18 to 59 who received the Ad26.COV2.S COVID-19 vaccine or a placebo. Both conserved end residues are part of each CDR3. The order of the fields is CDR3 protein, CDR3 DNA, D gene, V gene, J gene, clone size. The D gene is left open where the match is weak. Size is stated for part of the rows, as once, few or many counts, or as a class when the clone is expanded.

cdr3_aa: CAWRGTDTQYF; cdr3_nt: TGTGCCTGGAGGGGCACAGATACGCAGTATTTT; d_call: NA; v_call: TRBV30; j_call: TRBJ2-3; clone_size: NA
cdr3_aa: CASSLSLAGDSSYEQYF; cdr3_nt: TGTGCCAGCAGTTTGTCCCTAGCGGGAGACTCCTCCTACGAGCAGTACTTC; d_call: TRBD2; v_call: TRBV6-2/TRBV6-3; j_call: TRBJ2-7; clone_size: NA
cdr3_aa: CASSLDGSFGYTF; cdr3_nt: TGTGCCAGCAGCTTAGATGGGTCTTTTGGCTACACCTTC; d_call: NA; v_call: TRBV7-8; j_call: TRBJ1-2; clone_size: NA
cdr3_aa: CASSFIGQGIDTQYF; cdr3_nt: TGCGCCAGCAGCTTTATTGGACAGGGTATAGATACGCAGTATTTT; d_call: TRBD1; v_call: TRBV5-1; j_call: TRBJ2-3; clone_size: NA
cdr3_aa: CASSLSSPYEQYF; cdr3_nt: TGTGCCAGCAGTTTAAGTAGCCCCTACGAGCAGTACTTC; d_call: NA; v_call: TRBV12-3/TRBV12-4; j_call: TRBJ2-7; clone_size: NA
cdr3_aa: CASSPRLFSKEAFF; cdr3_nt: TGTGCCAGCAGCCCCCGACTATTTTCGAAGGAAGCTTTCTTT; d_call: NA; v_call: TRBV5-6; j_call: TRBJ1-1; clone_size: once
cdr3_aa: CASSLVLREISTDTQYF; cdr3_nt: TGTGCCAGCAGTTTGGTCTTGAGGGAGATTAGCACAGATACGCAGTATTTT; d_call: NA; v_call: TRBV3-1/TRBV3-2; j_call: TRBJ2-3; clone_size: NA
cdr3_aa: CASSSDFQETQYF; cdr3_nt: TGTGCCAGCAGCTCGGACTTTCAAGAGACCCAGTACTTC; d_call: NA; v_call: TRBV5-4; j_call: TRBJ2-5; clone_size: NA
cdr3_aa: CASSSLLWGTGELFF; cdr3_nt: TGTGCCAGCAGCTCCCTTCTCTGGGGCACCGGGGAGCTGTTTTTT; d_call: NA; v_call: TRBV7-9; j_call: TRBJ2-2; clone_size: NA
cdr3_aa: CASSYYEGAGTEAFF; cdr3_nt: TGTGCCAGCAGTTACTATGAGGGGGCGGGCACTGAAGCTTTCTTT; d_call: TRBD1; v_call: TRBV6-2/TRBV6-3; j_call: TRBJ1-1; clone_size: NA
cdr3_aa: CASSQNRGDYNEQFF; cdr3_nt: TGTGCCAGCAGCCAAAACAGGGGGGACTACAATGAGCAGTTCTTC; d_call: TRBD1; v_call: TRBV7-6; j_call: TRBJ2-1; clone_size: few
cdr3_aa: CASSRASGRTGELFF; cdr3_nt: TGTGCCAGCAGTCGAGCTAGCGGGAGAACCGGGGAGCTGTTTTTT; d_call: TRBD2; v_call: TRBV2; j_call: TRBJ2-2; clone_size: NA
cdr3_aa: CASSRTSNQPQHF; cdr3_nt: TGTGCCAGCAGTCGCACTAGCAATCAGCCCCAGCATTTT; d_call: NA; v_call: TRBV6-5; j_call: TRBJ1-5; clone_size: NA
cdr3_aa: CASSSGTGGPDTQYF; cdr3_nt: TGTGCCAGCTCGTCCGGGACAGGGGGCCCAGATACGCAGTATTTT; d_call: TRBD1; v_call: TRBV18; j_call: TRBJ2-3; clone_size: NA
cdr3_aa: CASSSPASGRLNEQFF; cdr3_nt: TGTGCCAGCAGTTCCCCAGCTAGCGGGAGACTCAATGAGCAGTTCTTC; d_call: TRBD2; v_call: TRBV28; j_call: TRBJ2-1; clone_size: NA
cdr3_aa: CASSFSGRYYNSPLHF; cdr3_nt: TGTGCCAGCAGTTTCAGTGGACGATACTATAATTCACCCCTCCACTTT; d_call: NA; v_call: TRBV27; j_call: TRBJ1-6; clone_size: NA
cdr3_aa: CASGLSGQGPGKTQYF; cdr3_nt: TGTGCTAGTGGTTTGTCGGGACAGGGGCCGGGGAAGACCCAGTACTTC; d_call: TRBD1; v_call: TRBV12-5; j_call: TRBJ2-5; clone_size: NA
cdr3_aa: CASSYRDGSYEQYF; cdr3_nt: TGTGCCAGCAGTTACCGCGACGGCTCCTACGAGCAGTACTTC; d_call: NA; v_call: TRBV6-2/TRBV6-3; j_call: TRBJ2-7; clone_size: NA
cdr3_aa: CASSIVGTGFNEQFF; cdr3_nt: TGTGCCAGTAGTATAGTCGGGACAGGGTTCAATGAGCAGTTCTTC; d_call: TRBD1; v_call: TRBV19; j_call: TRBJ2-1; clone_size: NA
cdr3_aa: CASSYMGRRNTGELFF; cdr3_nt: TGTGCCAGCAGTTACATGGGACGGAGAAACACCGGGGAGCTGTTTTTT; d_call: NA; v_call: TRBV6-2/TRBV6-3; j_call: TRBJ2-2; clone_size: NA
cdr3_aa: CASSVGAGYNYGYTF; cdr3_nt: TGTGCCAGCAGCGTAGGGGCAGGCTATAACTATGGCTACACCTTC; d_call: NA; v_call: TRBV9; j_call: TRBJ1-2; clone_size: NA
cdr3_aa: CASSLGSASDEQFF; cdr3_nt: TGTGCCAGCAGCTTAGGGTCGGCTAGCGATGAGCAGTTCTTC; d_call: NA; v_call: TRBV11-3; j_call: TRBJ2-1; clone_size: NA